This passage covers 26 T cell receptor beta chains from one sample sequenced in a study of identical twins. TCRdb re-called the 5' RACE reads with MiXCR, one entry per CDR3 protein. This table has about 470,000 distinct CDR3 sequences, 20% to 25% appearing once. This sample also belongs to another study, concerning T cells expressing NK-cell markers.

Sequences were obtained from CD4+ T cells sorted from blood. The origin of the receptors is a woman between 18 and 29 years old in good health.

This clonotype was counted between two and nine times. Here the CDR3 reads CSAPRTGMNQPQHF. Here the CDR3 DNA reads TGCAGTGCGCCCAGGACAGGGATGAATCAGCCCCAGCATTTT. The J gene is TRBJ1-5, the V gene TRBV20-1, with 8 bases identical to TRBD1. Germline V gene lookup returns CDR1 DFQATT and CDR2 SNEGSKA (reference sequence). The CDR3 runs to 14 residues. The V segment lost 6 bases and the J segment 4 bases; nucleotides outside the gene matches: 8.

This CDR3 reads CSADPWGVYGYTF. The CDR3 coding sequence is TGCAGTGCTGATCCTTGGGGAGTCTATGGCTACACCTTC. This chain uses TRBV20-1 with TRBJ1-2; the D is unclear. Between the trimmed V and J ends, which lost 5 bases and 4 bases, there was a span of 14 bases. Per the germline V gene, CDR1 is DFQATT and CDR2 is SNEGSKA (reference sequence). This CDR3 comprises 13 residues.

This clonotype turned up a few times. The chain has TRBV7-2 and TRBJ2-1, with 7 nucleotides matching TRBD2. The CDR3 has 14 amino acids. Losses at the gene ends were 5 bases for V and 7 bases for J; bases not matched to a gene: 8. The germline V gene encodes CDR1 SGHTA and CDR2 FQGNSA. Written as DNA, the CDR3 is TGTGCCAGCAGCCTATCAATCGGGAGGAATGAGCAGTTCTTC. Translating it yields CASSLSIGRNEQFF.

This chain uses TRBV19 with TRBJ2-1; 11 bases line up with TRBD2. Germline CDR1 LNHDA, CDR2 SQIVND (reference sequence). The CDR3 runs 15 residues. With V trimmed by 8 bases and J by 8 bases, 11 bases remained unmatched. The CDR3 is CASAPLAGGLDEQFF. CDR3 nucleotides: TGTGCCAGTGCCCCATTAGCGGGGGGGCTGGATGAGCAGTTCTTC.

This clonotype was observed a handful of times. This sequence joins TRBV29-1 and TRBJ1-1; 9 bases are shared with TRBD1. After removal of 0 bases from V and 3 bases from J, the junction contained 2 bases not matched to a gene. CDR1 and CDR2 (germline): SQVTM, ANQGSEA. The length of the CDR3 is 14 residues. CDR3 sequence reads: CSVEETGGYTEAFF. CDR3 in DNA: TGCAGCGTTGAAGAGACAGGGGGGTACACTGAAGCTTTCTTT.

This clonotype was seen more than once but under ten times. This chain uses TRBV11-2 with TRBJ1-1, with 7 bases identical to TRBD1. J gave up 0 bases and V 6 bases, and 7 bases lay outside the gene matches. The CDR3 extends over 15 amino acids. Per germline, CDR1 SGHAT and CDR2 FQNNGV. CDR3 amino acids: CASRRQGFMNTEAFF. DNA for the CDR3: TGTGCCAGCAGACGACAGGGATTTATGAACACTGAAGCTTTCTTT. The complete variable domain, with remaining parts taken from reference TRBV11-2 and TRBJ1-1, reads EAGVAQSPRYKIIEKRQSVAFWCNPISGHATLYWYQQILGQGPKLLIQFQNNGVVDDSQLPKDRFSAERLKGVDSTLKIQPAKLEDSAVYLCASRRQGFMNTEAFFGQGTRLTVV.

This clonotype was seen repeatedly, ten times or more. The chain recombines TRBV5-1 with TRBJ2-1; possible D gene TRBD2, 7 bases. This CDR3 has 15 amino acids. The germline gives CDR1 SGHRS, CDR2 YFSETQ. Trimming removed 4 bases from V and 0 bases from J, with 11 bases in between. The CDR3 DNA reads as TGCGCCAGCAGCAGGGAGGGGGGCTCCTACAATGAGCAGTTCTTC. It specifies CASSREGGSYNEQFF.

The rearrangement links TRBV29-1 to TRBJ2-3; D perhaps matches TRBD1 (5 bases). Trimming pared 5 bases from V and 6 bases from J, leaving 15 bases between. This CDR3 has 13 residues. CDR1 and CDR2 from the germline V gene are SQVTM and ANQGSEA. The DNA for the CDR3 is TGCAGCGTTACAGACAGATCAACGGATACGCAGTATTTT. Residues: CSVTDRSTDTQYF.

V usage is TRBV9 and J usage is TRBJ2-1, with D perhaps TRBD1 (6 bases). The CDR3 covers 18 residues. Per germline, CDR1 SGDLS and CDR2 YYNGEE. The ends were cut back, 0 bases at V and 2 bases at J, with 18 bases in the middle. The CDR3 sequence: CASSVATVGAGTYNEQFF. CDR3 sequence (DNA): TGTGCCAGCAGCGTAGCTACGGTGGGGGCCGGCACCTACAATGAGCAGTTCTTC.

The chain employs TRBV11-3 and TRBJ2-7; D possibly corresponds to TRBD2 (6 bases). V lost 0 bases and J 5 bases, leaving 14 bases between the germline ends. The germline CDR1 and CDR2 sequences are SGHNT and YENEEA. This CDR3 has 15 amino acids. This CDR3 reads CASSLEVTSINEQYF. The CDR3 DNA is TGTGCCAGCAGCTTAGAGGTGACTAGTATCAACGAGCAGTACTTC.

The chain links TRBV5-1 to TRBJ2-1; 12 bases agree with TRBD2. CDR1 and CDR2 from the germline V gene are SGHRS and YFSETQ. The CDR3 sequence is 17 residues long. With V trimmed by 3 bases and J by 10 bases, 14 bases remained unmatched. In nucleotides, the CDR3 is TGCGCCAGCAGCTGGGGTGCCGTGGCTAGCGGGGGGGAAGAGCAGTTCTTC. The encoded protein is CASSWGAVASGGEEQFF.

The chain recombines TRBV6-1 with TRBJ1-1; no clear D. V was trimmed by 8 bases and J by 6 bases, leaving 10 bases between them. CDR3 length: 11 residues. Germline loops: CDR1 MNHNS, CDR2 SASEGT. CDR3 in DNA: TGTGCCAGCGTAGATTACGCTGAAGCTTTCTTT. Protein sequence: CASVDYAEAFF.

This chain uses TRBV6-2 or TRBV6-3 with TRBJ2-1; D tentatively reads TRBD1 or TRBD2 (5 bases each). V was shortened by 8 bases and J by 0 bases, with 11 bases between the two germline ends. Germline CDR1 reads MNHEY; CDR2 reads SVGEGT. CDR3 length equals 14 residues. CDR3 bases: TGTGCCAGCCGTTGGGGGAGCTCCTACAATGAGCAGTTCTTC. Protein: CASRWGSSYNEQFF.

The rearrangement joins TRBV9 to TRBJ2-7, with 8 nucleotides matching TRBD2. J was trimmed by 3 bases and V by 4 bases; bases with no gene match: 9. CDR1 and CDR2 from the germline V gene are SGDLS and YYNGEE. The CDR3 runs 15 residues. The CDR3 DNA reads as TGTGCCAGCAGCAAGACAGCGGGAGACAACTACGAGCAGTACTTC. It is translated as CASSKTAGDNYEQYF. The whole variable domain, filled in from reference TRBV9 and TRBJ2-7, reads DSGVTQTPKHLITATGQRVTLRCSPRSGDLSVYWYQQSLDQGLQFLIQYYNGEERAKGNILERFSAQQFPDLHSELNLSSLELGDSALYFCASSKTAGDNYEQYFGPGTRLTVT.

This chain links TRBV7-9 with TRBJ2-3; D is possibly TRBD1 or TRBD2 (5 bases each). CDR1 and CDR2 (germline): SEHNR, FQNEAQ (reference sequence). V lost 5 bases, J lost 0 bases, and 12 bases lay in between. This CDR3 has 15 amino acids. DNA for the CDR3: TGTGCCAGCAGCGACGGGGCCCTTAGCACAGATACGCAGTATTTT. This sequence encodes CASSDGALSTDTQYF.

This clonotype showed up just a few times. V gene TRBV12-3 or TRBV12-4 combines with J gene TRBJ1-1; D is undetermined. This CDR3 is 14 amino acids long. Trimming removed 8 bases from V and 2 bases from J, with 15 bases in between. CDR3 nucleotide sequence: TGTGCCAGCTCCGCGGGCGGGGATAACACTGAAGCTTTCTTT. Its protein is CASSAGGDNTEAFF.

This chain uses TRBV20-1 with TRBJ2-7; 9 nucleotides align to TRBD2. CDR3 size: 13 residues. Germline CDR1 reads DFQATT; CDR2 reads SNEGSKA (reference sequence). J was trimmed by 3 bases and V by 5 bases; bases with no gene match: 5. CDR3: CSAPLAGIYEQYF. Here the CDR3 DNA reads TGCAGTGCTCCCCTAGCGGGGATCTACGAGCAGTACTTC.

The V gene is TRBV20-1, the J gene TRBJ2-1; 13 positions match TRBD2. After removal of 1 base from V and 8 bases from J, the junction contained 8 bases not matched to a gene. There are 16 residues in the CDR3. The germline gives CDR1 DFQATT, CDR2 SNEGSKA (reference sequence). CDR3 sequence (DNA): TGCAGTGCTAGAGTCTGGACTAGCGGGGGAGGGGATGAGCAGTTCTTC. Translating it yields CSARVWTSGGGDEQFF.

The chain combines TRBV21-1 with TRBJ2-5; the D segment call TRBD1 is taken from the table without a DNA check. TRBV21-1 is a pseudogene segment. CDR3 length equals 14 residues. Here the CDR3 reads CASSKEGGWETQYF. The CDR3 DNA reads TGTGCCAGCAGCAAAGAGGGGGGGTGGGAGACCCAGTACTTC.

The rearrangement links TRBV7-9 to TRBJ2-1; unclear D gene. The CDR3 spans 12 residues. V lost 4 bases and J 8 bases, leaving 9 bases between the germline ends. CDR1 and CDR2 from the germline V gene are SEHNR and FQNEAQ (reference sequence). Here the CDR3 DNA reads TGTGCCAGCAGCTCGTCTGGATATGAGCAGTTCTTC. Translated, it gives CASSSSGYEQFF.

This chain uses TRBV29-1 with TRBJ2-2; D not resolved. The CDR3 spans 13 residues. Germline V gene sequence: CDR1 SQVTM, CDR2 ANQGSEA. Trimming left V 3 bases short and J 2 bases short, with 7 bases between. The CDR3 region is CSVDPANTGELFF. The CDR3 coding sequence is TGCAGCGTTGACCCGGCCAACACCGGGGAGCTGTTTTTT.

This clonotype appeared a few times. The rearrangement uses TRBV9 and TRBJ2-1, with D tentatively TRBD2 (6 bases). The CDR3 totals 15 residues. V dropped 4 bases and J dropped 4 bases, with 15 bases sitting between them. In germline, CDR1 is SGDLS, CDR2 YYNGEE. CDR3 sequence (DNA): TGTGCCAGCAGCCCCCTTGGGACTGCTTACAATGAGCAGTTCTTC. Its protein is CASSPLGTAYNEQFF.

CDR3 DNA: TGTGCCAGCAGCCCGGATGGAAACACCATATATTTT. Residues: CASSPDGNTIYF. V gene TRBV13 combines with J gene TRBJ1-3, with no clear D. V was shortened by 5 bases and J by 3 bases, with 5 bases between the two germline ends. Germline V gives CDR1 PRHDT, CDR2 FYEKMQ (reference sequence). This CDR3 has 12 amino acids.

This clonotype was seen a few times. The chain has TRBV5-5 and TRBJ2-1; D might be TRBD1 or TRBD2, each matching 6 bases. This CDR3 region has 16 residues. The V gene's germline CDR1 is SGHKS and CDR2 YYEKEE (reference sequence). V was cut by 1 base and J by 2 bases, with 13 bases left in between. CDR3 coding DNA: TGTGCCAGCAGCTTGCAGCCCGGGGGCGCCTACAATGAGCAGTTCTTC. This translates into CASSLQPGGAYNEQFF.

V is TRBV6-5 and J is TRBJ2-3; 10 positions agree with TRBD2. The CDR3 covers 17 residues. In germline, CDR1 is MNHEY, CDR2 SVGAGI. V was clipped by 0 bases and J by 7 bases; unmatched bases: 10. This CDR3 reads CASSYSFSGGGVNTQYF. The CDR3 bases are TGTGCCAGCAGTTACTCGTTCAGCGGGGGGGGTGTGAATACGCAGTATTTT.

The CDR3 here is CASRVGGGITEAFF. Here the CDR3 DNA reads TGCGCCAGCAGGGTAGGGGGCGGGATCACTGAAGCTTTCTTT. The chain is built from TRBV5-1 and TRBJ1-1, with TRBD1 matching over 7 bases. The CDR3 has 14 residues. V dropped 5 bases and J dropped 4; count of bases not matched to a gene: 8. Per the germline V gene, CDR1 is SGHRS and CDR2 is YFSETQ.